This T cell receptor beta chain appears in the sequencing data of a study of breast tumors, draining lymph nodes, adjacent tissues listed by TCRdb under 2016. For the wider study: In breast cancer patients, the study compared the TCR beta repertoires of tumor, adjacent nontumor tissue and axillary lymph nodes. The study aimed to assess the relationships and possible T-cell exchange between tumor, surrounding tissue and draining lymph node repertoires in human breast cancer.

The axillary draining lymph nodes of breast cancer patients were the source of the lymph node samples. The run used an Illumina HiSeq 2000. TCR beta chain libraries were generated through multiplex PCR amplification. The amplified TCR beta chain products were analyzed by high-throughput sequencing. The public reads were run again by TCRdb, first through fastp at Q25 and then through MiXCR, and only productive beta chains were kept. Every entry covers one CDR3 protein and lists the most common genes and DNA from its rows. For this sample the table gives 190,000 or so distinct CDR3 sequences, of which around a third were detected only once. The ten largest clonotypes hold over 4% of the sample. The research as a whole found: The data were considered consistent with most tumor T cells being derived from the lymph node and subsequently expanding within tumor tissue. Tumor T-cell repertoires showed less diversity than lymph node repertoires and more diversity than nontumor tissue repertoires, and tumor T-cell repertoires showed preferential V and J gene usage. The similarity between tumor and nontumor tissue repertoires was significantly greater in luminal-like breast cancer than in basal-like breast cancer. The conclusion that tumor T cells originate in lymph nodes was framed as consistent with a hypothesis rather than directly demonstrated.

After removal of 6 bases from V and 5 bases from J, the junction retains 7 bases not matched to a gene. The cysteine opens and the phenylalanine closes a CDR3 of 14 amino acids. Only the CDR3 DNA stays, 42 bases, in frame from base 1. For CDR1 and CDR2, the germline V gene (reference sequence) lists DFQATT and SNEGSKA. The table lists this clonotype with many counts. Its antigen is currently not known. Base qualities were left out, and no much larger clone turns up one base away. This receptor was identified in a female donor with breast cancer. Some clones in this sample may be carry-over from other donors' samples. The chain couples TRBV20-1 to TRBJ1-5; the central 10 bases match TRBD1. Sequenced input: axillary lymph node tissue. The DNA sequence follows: TGCAGTGCGGACCCGGGACAGGGGTATCAGCCCCAGCATTTT. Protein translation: CSADPGQGYQPQHF.